The 3 T cell receptor beta chains below all came from one sample that was sequenced in a study of blood T cells in healthy people across ages. Together with a sample-barcoded 5' primer, a J-beta primer mix was included in a second PCR lasting about 7 to 11 cycles. TCRdb called the 5' RACE reads again in MiXCR, with one record for every CDR3 protein. Of roughly 1.6 million distinct CDR3 sequences listed, about 31% are singletons. The sequenced sample consisted of blood. The source of these receptors is a woman under 40 in good health.

Only a few counts were recorded for this clonotype. This sequence joins TRBV29-1 and TRBJ2-1, with 10 bases fitting TRBD2. Germline CDR1 SQVTM, CDR2 ANQGSEA. The CDR3 covers 16 residues. V trimming: 5 bases; J trimming: 4 bases; junction bases outside the gene matches: 11. CDR3 in amino acids: CSVQRGGLGIYNEQFF. DNA of the CDR3: TGCAGCGTTCAGCGGGGGGGCCTCGGAATATACAATGAGCAGTTCTTC.

The gene calls are TRBV15 and TRBJ1-4; maybe TRBD1 (6 bases). The CDR3 loop spans 17 amino acids. Germline V gene sequence: CDR1 LNHNV, CDR2 YYDKDF (reference sequence). Trimming cost V 1 base and J 2 bases, with 14 bases left between them. The DNA for the CDR3 is TGTGCCACCAGCAGAGGCCCCGGGGGCGCGACTAATGAAAAACTGTTTTTT. It translates to CATSRGPGGATNEKLFF.

This chain connects TRBV3-1 to TRBJ2-1, with a weak D call TRBD1 (6 bases). Germline V gene sequence: CDR1 LGHDT, CDR2 YNNKEL (reference sequence). With 4 bases removed from V and 13 bases from J, the gap between germline ends came to 20 bases. The CDR3 extends over 14 amino acids. CDR3 amino acids: CASSRGPQGSFQFF. The CDR3 nucleotides read TGTGCCAGCAGCCGGGGACCACAGGGTTCTTTTCAGTTCTTC.